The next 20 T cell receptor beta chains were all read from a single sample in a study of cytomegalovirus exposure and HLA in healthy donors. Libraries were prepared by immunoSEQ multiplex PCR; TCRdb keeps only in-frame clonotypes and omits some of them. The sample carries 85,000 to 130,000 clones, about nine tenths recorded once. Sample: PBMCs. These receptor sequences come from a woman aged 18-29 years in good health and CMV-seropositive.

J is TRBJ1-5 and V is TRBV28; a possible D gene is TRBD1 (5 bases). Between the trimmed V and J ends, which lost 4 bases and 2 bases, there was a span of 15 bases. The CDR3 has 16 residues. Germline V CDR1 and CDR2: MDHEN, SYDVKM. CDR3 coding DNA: TGTGCCAGCAGTTCCCCCGGGGGGGGACGCAATCAGCCCCAGCATTTT. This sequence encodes CASSSPGGGRNQPQHF.

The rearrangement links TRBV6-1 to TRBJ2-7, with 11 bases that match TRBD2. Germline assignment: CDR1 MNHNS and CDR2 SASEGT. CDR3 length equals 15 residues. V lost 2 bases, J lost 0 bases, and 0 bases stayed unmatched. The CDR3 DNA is TGTGCCAGCAGTGAACTAGCGGGGGGCTCCTACGAGCAGTACTTC. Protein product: CASSELAGGSYEQYF.

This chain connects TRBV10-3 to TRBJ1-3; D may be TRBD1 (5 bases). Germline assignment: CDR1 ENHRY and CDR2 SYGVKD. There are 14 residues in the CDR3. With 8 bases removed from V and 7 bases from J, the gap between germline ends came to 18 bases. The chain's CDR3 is CAIGPAQVGNTIYF. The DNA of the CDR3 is TGTGCCATCGGTCCGGCACAGGTCGGCAACACCATATATTTT.

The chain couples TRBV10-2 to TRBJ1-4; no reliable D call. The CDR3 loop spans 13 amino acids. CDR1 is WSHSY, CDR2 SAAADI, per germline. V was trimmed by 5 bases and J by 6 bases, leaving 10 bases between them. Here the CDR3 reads CASSLGGYEKLFF. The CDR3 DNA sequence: TGCGCCAGCAGTCTTGGAGGATATGAAAAACTGTTTTTT.

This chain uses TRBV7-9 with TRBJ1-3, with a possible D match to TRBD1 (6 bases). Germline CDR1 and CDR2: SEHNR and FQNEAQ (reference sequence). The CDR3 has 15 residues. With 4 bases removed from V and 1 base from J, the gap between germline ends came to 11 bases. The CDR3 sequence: CASSSDRRSGNTIYF. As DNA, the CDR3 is TGTGCCAGCAGCTCCGACAGGCGTTCTGGAAACACCATATATTTT.

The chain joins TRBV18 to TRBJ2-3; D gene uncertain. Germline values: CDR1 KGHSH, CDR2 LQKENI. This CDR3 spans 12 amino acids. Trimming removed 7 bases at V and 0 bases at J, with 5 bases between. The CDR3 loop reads CASYSSTDTQYF. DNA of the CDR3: TGTGCCAGCTACTCAAGCACAGATACGCAGTATTTT.

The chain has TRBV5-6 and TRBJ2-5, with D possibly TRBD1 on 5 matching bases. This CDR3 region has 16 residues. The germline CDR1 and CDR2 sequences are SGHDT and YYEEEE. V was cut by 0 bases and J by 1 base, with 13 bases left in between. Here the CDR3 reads CASSLEGMGLQETQYF. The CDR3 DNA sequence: TGTGCCAGCAGCTTGGAGGGGATGGGCCTCCAAGAGACCCAGTACTTC.

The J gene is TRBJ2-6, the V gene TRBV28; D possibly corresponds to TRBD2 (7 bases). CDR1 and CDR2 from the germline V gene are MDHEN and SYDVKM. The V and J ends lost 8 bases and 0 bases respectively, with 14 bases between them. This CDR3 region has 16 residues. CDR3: CASGEGGPSGANVLTF. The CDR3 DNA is TGTGCCAGCGGGGAGGGGGGCCCCTCTGGGGCCAACGTCCTGACTTTC.

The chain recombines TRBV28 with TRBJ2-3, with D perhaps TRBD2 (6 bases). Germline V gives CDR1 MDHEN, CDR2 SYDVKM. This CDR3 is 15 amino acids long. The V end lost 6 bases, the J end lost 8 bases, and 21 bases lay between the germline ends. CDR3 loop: CASSNTRGGVSTQYF. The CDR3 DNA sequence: TGTGCCAGCAGCAATACCCGAGGCGGGGTTTCTACGCAGTATTTT.

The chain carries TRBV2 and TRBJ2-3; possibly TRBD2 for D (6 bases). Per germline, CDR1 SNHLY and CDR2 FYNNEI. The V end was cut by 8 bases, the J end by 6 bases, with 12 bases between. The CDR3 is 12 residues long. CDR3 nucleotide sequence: TGTGCCAGCGGGTGGGGGAGGGATACGCAGTATTTT. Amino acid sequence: CASGWGRDTQYF.

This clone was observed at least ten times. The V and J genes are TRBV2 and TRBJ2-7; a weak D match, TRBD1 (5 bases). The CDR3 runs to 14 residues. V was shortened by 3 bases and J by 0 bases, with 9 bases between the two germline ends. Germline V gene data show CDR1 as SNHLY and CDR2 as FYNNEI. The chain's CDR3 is CASSDEDTSYEQYF. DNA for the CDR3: TGTGCCAGCAGTGACGAGGACACCTCCTACGAGCAGTACTTC.

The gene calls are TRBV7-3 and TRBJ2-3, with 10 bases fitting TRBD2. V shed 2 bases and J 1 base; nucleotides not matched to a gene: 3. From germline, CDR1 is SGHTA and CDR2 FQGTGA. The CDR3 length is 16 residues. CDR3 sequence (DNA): TGTGCCAGCAGCTTAGCTAGCGGGGGCCGCACAGATACGCAGTATTTT. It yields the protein CASSLASGGRTDTQYF.

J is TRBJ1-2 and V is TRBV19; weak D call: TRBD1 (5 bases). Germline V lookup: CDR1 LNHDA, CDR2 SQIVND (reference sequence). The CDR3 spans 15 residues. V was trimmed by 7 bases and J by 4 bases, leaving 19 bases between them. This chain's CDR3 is CASTPTVASIYGYTF. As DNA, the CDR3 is TGTGCCAGTACCCCGACAGTCGCCTCCATCTATGGCTACACCTTC. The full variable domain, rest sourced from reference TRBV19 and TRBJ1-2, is DGGITQSPKYLFRKEGQNVTLSCEQNLNHDAMYWYRQDPGQGLRLIYYSQIVNDFQKGDIAEGYSVSREKKESFPLTVTSAQKNPTAFYLCASTPTVASIYGYTFGSGTRLTVV.

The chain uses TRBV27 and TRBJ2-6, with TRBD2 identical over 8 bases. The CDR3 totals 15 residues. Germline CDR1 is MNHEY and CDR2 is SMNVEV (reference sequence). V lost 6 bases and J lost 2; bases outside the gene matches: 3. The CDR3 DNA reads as TGTGCCAGCAGCGGGGGGGCAGCTGGGGCCAACGTCCTGACTTTC. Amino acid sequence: CASSGGAAGANVLTF.

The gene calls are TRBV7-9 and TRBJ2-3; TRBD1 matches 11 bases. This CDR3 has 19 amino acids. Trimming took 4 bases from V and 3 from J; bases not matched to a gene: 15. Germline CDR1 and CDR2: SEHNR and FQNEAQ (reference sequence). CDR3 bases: TGTGCCAGCAGCTCATTGGGACAGGGGGAGTCGGGGAGAACAGATACGCAGTATTTT. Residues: CASSSLGQGESGRTDTQYF.

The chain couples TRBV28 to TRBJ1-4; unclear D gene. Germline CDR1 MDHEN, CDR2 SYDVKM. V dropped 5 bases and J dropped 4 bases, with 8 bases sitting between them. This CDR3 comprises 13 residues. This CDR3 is CASSRVGNEKLFF. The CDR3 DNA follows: TGTGCCAGCAGTCGGGTCGGTAATGAAAAACTGTTTTTT. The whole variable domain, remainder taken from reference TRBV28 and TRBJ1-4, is DVKVTQSSRYLVKRTGEKVFLECVQDMDHENMFWYRQDPGLGLRLIYFSYDVKMKEKGDIPEGYSVSREKKERFSLILESASTNQTSMYLCASSRVGNEKLFFGSGTQLSVL.

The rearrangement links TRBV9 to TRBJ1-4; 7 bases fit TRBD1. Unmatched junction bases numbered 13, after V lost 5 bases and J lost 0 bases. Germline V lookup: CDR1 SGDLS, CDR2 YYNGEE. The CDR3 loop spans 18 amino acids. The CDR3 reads CASSGYGTDPATNEKLFF. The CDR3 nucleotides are TGTGCCAGCAGTGGTTACGGGACAGACCCGGCAACTAATGAAAAACTGTTTTTT.

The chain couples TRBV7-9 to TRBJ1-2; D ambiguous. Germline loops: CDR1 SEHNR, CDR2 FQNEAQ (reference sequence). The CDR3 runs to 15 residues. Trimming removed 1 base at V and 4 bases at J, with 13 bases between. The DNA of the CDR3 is TGTGCCAGCAGCTTAGGAGCAGGACTAGGCTATGGCTACACCTTC. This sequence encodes CASSLGAGLGYGYTF.

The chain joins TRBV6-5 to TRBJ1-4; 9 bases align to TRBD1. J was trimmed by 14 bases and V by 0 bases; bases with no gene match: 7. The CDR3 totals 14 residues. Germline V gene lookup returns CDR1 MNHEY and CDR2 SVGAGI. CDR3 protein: CASSYSGGQGRLFF. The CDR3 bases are TGTGCCAGCAGTTACTCGGGAGGACAGGGGCGGCTGTTTTTT.

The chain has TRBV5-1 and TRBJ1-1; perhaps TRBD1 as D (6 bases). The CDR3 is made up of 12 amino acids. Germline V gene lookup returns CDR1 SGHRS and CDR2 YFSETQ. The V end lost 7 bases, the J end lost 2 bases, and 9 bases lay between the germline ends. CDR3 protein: CASSGVNTEAFF. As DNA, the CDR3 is TGCGCCAGCTCAGGGGTAAACACTGAAGCTTTCTTT.